What follows are 16 T cell receptor beta chains derived from one specimen sequenced in a study of PD-1 blockade in mismatch repair-deficient tumors. The table came from immunoSEQ multiplex PCR; TCRdb's copy has only in-frame clones and leaves some out. The sample lists tens of thousands of clones, roughly 75% occurring once. The specimen comprised peripheral blood, sampled 4 weeks after starting pembrolizumab. These receptors were collected from an adult with mismatch repair-deficient cancer.

The rearrangement links TRBV7-9 to TRBJ2-1; TRBD2 matches 9 bases. The CDR3 extends over 12 amino acids. Germline-derived CDR1 and CDR2 are SEHNR and FQNEAQ (reference sequence). J was trimmed by 9 bases and V by 3 bases; bases with no gene match: 0. CDR3 DNA sequence: TGTGCCAGCAGCTTGACTAGCGGTGAGCAGTTCTTC. It is translated as CASSLTSGEQFF. Full variable domain (missing parts from reference TRBV7-9 and TRBJ2-1): DTGVSQNPRHKITKRGQNVTFRCDPISEHNRLYWYRQTLGQGPEFLTYFQNEAQLEKSRLLSDRFSAERPKGSFSTLEIQRTEQGDSAMYLCASSLTSGEQFFGPGTRLTVL.

The chain joins TRBV6-5 to TRBJ1-2, with 9 bases matching TRBD1. The germline V gene encodes CDR1 MNHEY and CDR2 SVGAGI. Trimming removed 6 bases from V and 5 bases from J; junction bases left unmatched: 10. The CDR3 has 15 amino acids. The CDR3 nucleotides are TGTGCCAGCAGCCGCGATACAGGGGGCAGATATGGCTACACCTTC. The encoded protein is CASSRDTGGRYGYTF.

The gene calls are TRBV4-1 and TRBJ1-4, with D perhaps matching TRBD1 (5 bases). The V end was cut by 1 base, the J end by 5 bases, with 14 bases between. CDR1 and CDR2 (germline): MGHRA, YSYEKL. The CDR3 is made up of 16 amino acids. CDR3: CASSQGPGPGNEKLFF. The CDR3 DNA is TGCGCCAGCAGCCAAGGACCGGGACCGGGGAATGAAAAACTGTTTTTT.

V usage is TRBV19 and J usage is TRBJ1-2; 8 nucleotides align to TRBD1. The CDR3 has 13 amino acids. Germline CDR1 is LNHDA and CDR2 is SQIVND (reference sequence). V gave up 9 bases and J gave up 6 bases; unmatched junction bases: 9. The chain's CDR3 is CASGQGLFNGYTF. Written as DNA, the CDR3 is TGTGCCAGCGGACAGGGATTATTCAATGGCTACACCTTC. Variable domain in full (rest from reference TRBV19 and TRBJ1-2): DGGITQSPKYLFRKEGQNVTLSCEQNLNHDAMYWYRQDPGQGLRLIYYSQIVNDFQKGDIAEGYSVSREKKESFPLTVTSAQKNPTAFYLCASGQGLFNGYTFGSGTRLTVV.

The CDR3 region has the DNA TGCAGCGTTAGGGACATTAGCACAGATACGCAGTATTTT. This sequence encodes CSVRDISTDTQYF. The chain recombines TRBV29-1 with TRBJ2-3; a weak D match, TRBD1 (6 bases). Germline CDR1 and CDR2: SQVTM and ANQGSEA. The CDR3 length is 13 residues. Trimming took off 5 bases at V and 0 bases at J, with 9 bases between the two ends.

The genes are TRBV7-2 and TRBJ1-1; D ambiguous. The V gene lost 0 bases and the J gene lost 3 bases, with 14 bases spanning the gap. The CDR3 spans 16 residues. Germline values: CDR1 SGHTA, CDR2 FQGNSA. The CDR3 DNA follows: TGTGCCAGCAGCTTAGCAGGACGGAGTGGGGACACTGAAGCTTTCTTT. It yields the protein CASSLAGRSGDTEAFF. The entire variable domain, with the rest obtained from reference TRBV7-2 and TRBJ1-1, is as follows: GAGVSQSPSNKVTEKGKDVELRCDPISGHTALYWYRQSLGQGLEFLIYFQGNSAPDKSGLPSDRFSAERTGGSVSTLTIQRTQQEDSAVYLCASSLAGRSGDTEAFFGQGTRLTVV.

CDR3 coding DNA: TGTGCCAGCAGCCAGGGGGCGAACACTGAAGCTTTCTTT. The encoded protein is CASSQGANTEAFF. The chain has TRBV7-2 and TRBJ1-1; 8 positions match TRBD1. This CDR3 region has 13 residues. With 5 bases clipped from V and 1 base from J, the junction kept 0 bases outside the gene matches. Germline CDR1 reads SGHTA; CDR2 reads FQGNSA.

The chain is built from TRBV7-9 and TRBJ2-1, with 7 bases that match TRBD2. CDR1 is SEHNR and CDR2 is FQNEAQ in the germline V gene (reference sequence). With 6 bases clipped from V and 0 bases from J, the junction kept 2 bases outside the gene matches. This CDR3 is built from 14 residues. CDR3: CASRRTSSYNEQFF. CDR3 DNA sequence: TGTGCCAGCAGAAGGACTAGCTCCTACAATGAGCAGTTCTTC.

This clone was counted a single time. The chain combines TRBV27 with TRBJ2-2, with 11 bases matching TRBD2. V shed 7 bases, J shed 7 bases, and the junction held 5 bases outside the gene matches. Germline V CDR1 and CDR2: MNHEY, SMNVEV (reference sequence). The CDR3 runs to 14 residues. As DNA, the CDR3 is TGTGCCAGCAACAAACTAGCGGGGGACGGGGAGCTGTTTTTT. This encodes CASNKLAGDGELFF.

The chain is built from TRBV6-5 and TRBJ2-1; 7 positions agree with TRBD1. The germline CDR1 and CDR2 sequences are MNHEY and SVGAGI. This CDR3 is 14 amino acids long. V shed 0 bases, J shed 7 bases, and the junction held 3 bases outside the gene matches. The CDR3 nucleotides are TGTGCCAGCAGTTACTCTCGCAGGGGGAATGAGCAGTTCTTC. Amino acid sequence: CASSYSRRGNEQFF.

In its sample, this clone was seen once. The chain employs TRBV7-2 and TRBJ2-7; 9 bases fit TRBD1. Losses at the gene ends were 5 bases for V and 1 base for J; bases not matched to a gene: 6. The germline CDR1 and CDR2 sequences are SGHTA and FQGNSA. The CDR3 length is 15 residues. Written as DNA, the CDR3 is TGTGCCAGCAGCAGGACAGGGGTCGAATCCTACGAGCAGTACTTC. It codes for CASSRTGVESYEQYF.

This chain links TRBV11-2 with TRBJ2-7; the match to TRBD1 covers 9 bases. This CDR3 region has 14 residues. Germline assignment: CDR1 SGHAT and CDR2 FQNNGV. V lost 5 bases to trimming and J lost 6 bases; unmatched junction nucleotides: 8. CDR3 coding DNA: TGTGCCAGCAGCACGAGGACAGGGGCAGGCGAGCAGTACTTC. Translated, it gives CASSTRTGAGEQYF.

The chain combines TRBV6-1 with TRBJ2-7, with TRBD1 identical over 8 bases. The junction had 2 bases not matched to a gene; V was cut back by 3 bases and J by 1 base. The V gene's germline CDR1 is MNHNS and CDR2 SASEGT. This CDR3 spans 14 amino acids. The CDR3 DNA is TGTGCCAGCAGTGATCGACAGGGGTCCTACGAGCAGTACTTC. This encodes CASSDRQGSYEQYF.

The rearrangement links TRBV27 to TRBJ1-1; D gene unclear. Germline-derived CDR1 and CDR2 are MNHEY and SMNVEV (reference sequence). V lost 3 bases, J lost 0 bases, and 8 bases lay in between. The CDR3 sequence is 14 residues long. In DNA form, the CDR3 reads TGTGCCAGCAGTTTCCAGTACTTGAACACTGAAGCTTTCTTT. Its translation is CASSFQYLNTEAFF.

This chain connects TRBV9 to TRBJ1-5; TRBD1 might be the D (6 bases). Germline CDR1 is SGDLS and CDR2 is YYNGEE. CDR3 length: 15 amino acids. V dropped 4 bases and J dropped 5 bases, with 16 bases sitting between them. The CDR3 spells CASSQGNSRYQPQHF. Written as DNA, the CDR3 is TGTGCCAGCAGCCAGGGGAACAGTAGGTATCAGCCCCAGCATTTT.

The V and J genes are TRBV18 and TRBJ2-5; 9 bases map to TRBD2. CDR3 length: 16 residues. Germline CDR1 KGHSH, CDR2 LQKENI. V gave up 3 bases and J gave up 5 bases; unmatched junction bases: 10. As DNA, the CDR3 is TGTGCCAGCTCACCTTTGGTAGCGGGAGTATCGGAGACCCAGTACTTC. It encodes CASSPLVAGVSETQYF.